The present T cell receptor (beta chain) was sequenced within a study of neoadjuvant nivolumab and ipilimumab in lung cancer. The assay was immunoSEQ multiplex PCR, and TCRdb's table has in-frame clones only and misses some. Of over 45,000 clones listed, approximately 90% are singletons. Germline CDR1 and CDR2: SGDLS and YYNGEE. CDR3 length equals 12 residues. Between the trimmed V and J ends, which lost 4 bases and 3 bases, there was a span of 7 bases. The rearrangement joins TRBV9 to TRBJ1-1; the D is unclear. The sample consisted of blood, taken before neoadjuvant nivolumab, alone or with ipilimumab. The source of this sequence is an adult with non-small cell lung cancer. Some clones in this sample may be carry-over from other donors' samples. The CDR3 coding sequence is TGTGCCAGCAGCCCCGTGGACACTGAAGCTTTCTTT. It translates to CASSPVDTEAFF.